This TCR beta chain was obtained from a study of OX40 agonist ivuxolimab in advanced cancers. This CDR3 has 18 amino acids. The V gene's germline CDR1 is MNHEY and CDR2 SMNVEV (reference sequence). V lost 6 bases to trimming and J lost 0 bases, with 21 bases between them. The data were produced by immunoSEQ multiplex PCR, yet TCRdb's version contains in-frame clones alone and is incomplete. The table records 90,000 or so clones, nearly 90% of them present only once. The J gene is TRBJ1-3, the V gene TRBV27; weak D call: TRBD1 (6 bases). The sequenced sample was CD4+ or CD8+ T cells sorted from blood, obtained in a trial of the OX40 agonist ivuxolimab. This clonotype was sampled from an adult with an advanced solid tumor such as melanoma, head and neck, liver or kidney cancer. In DNA form, the CDR3 reads TGTGCCAGCAGCTCAATTGGAGGGGGGGGTTACTCTGGAAACACCATATATTTT. It specifies CASSSIGGGGYSGNTIYF.